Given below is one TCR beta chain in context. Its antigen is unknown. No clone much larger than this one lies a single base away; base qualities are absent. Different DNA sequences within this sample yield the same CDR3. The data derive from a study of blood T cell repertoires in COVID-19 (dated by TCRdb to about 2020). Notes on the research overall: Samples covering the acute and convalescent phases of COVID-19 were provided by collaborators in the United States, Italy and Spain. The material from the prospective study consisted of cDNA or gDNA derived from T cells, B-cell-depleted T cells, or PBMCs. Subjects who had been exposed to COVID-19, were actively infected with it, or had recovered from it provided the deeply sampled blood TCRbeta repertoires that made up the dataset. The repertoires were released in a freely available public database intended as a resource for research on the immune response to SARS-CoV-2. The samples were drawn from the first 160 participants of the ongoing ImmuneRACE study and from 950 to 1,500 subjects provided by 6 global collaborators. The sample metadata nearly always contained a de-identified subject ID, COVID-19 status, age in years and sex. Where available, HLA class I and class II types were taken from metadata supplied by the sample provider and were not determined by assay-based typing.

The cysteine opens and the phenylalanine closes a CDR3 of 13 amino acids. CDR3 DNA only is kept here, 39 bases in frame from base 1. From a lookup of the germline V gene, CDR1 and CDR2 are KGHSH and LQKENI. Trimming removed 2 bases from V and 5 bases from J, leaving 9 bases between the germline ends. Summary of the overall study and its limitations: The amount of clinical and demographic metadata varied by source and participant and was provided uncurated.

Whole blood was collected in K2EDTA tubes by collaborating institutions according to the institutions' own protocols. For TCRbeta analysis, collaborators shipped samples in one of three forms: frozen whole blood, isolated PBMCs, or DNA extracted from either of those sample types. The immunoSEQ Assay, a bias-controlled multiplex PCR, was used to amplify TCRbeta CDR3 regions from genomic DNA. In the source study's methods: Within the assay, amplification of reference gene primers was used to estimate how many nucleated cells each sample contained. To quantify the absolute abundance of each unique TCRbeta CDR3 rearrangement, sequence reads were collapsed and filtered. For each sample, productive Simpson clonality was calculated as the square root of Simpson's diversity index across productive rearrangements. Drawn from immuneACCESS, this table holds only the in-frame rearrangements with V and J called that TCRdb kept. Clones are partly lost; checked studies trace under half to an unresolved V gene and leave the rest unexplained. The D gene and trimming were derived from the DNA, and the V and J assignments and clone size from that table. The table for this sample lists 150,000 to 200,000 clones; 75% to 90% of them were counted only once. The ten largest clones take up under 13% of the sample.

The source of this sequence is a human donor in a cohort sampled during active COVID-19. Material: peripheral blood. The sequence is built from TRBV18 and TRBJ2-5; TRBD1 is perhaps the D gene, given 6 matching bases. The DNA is TGTGCCAGCTCACCAGGGCAGGGGGAGACCCAGTACTTC. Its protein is CASSPGQGETQYF.